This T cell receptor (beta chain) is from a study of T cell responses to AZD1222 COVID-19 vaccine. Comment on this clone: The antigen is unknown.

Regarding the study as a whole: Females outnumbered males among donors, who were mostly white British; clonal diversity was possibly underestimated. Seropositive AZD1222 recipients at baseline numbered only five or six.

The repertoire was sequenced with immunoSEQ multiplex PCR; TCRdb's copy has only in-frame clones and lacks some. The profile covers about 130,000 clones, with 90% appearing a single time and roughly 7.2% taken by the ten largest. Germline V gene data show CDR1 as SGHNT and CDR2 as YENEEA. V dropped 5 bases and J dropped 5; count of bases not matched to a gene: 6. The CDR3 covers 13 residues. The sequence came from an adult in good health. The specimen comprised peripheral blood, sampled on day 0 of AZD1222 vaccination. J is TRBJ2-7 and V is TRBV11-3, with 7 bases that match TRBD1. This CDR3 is CASSPTGDHEQYF. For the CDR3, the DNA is TGTGCCAGCAGCCCTACAGGGGACCACGAGCAGTACTTC.